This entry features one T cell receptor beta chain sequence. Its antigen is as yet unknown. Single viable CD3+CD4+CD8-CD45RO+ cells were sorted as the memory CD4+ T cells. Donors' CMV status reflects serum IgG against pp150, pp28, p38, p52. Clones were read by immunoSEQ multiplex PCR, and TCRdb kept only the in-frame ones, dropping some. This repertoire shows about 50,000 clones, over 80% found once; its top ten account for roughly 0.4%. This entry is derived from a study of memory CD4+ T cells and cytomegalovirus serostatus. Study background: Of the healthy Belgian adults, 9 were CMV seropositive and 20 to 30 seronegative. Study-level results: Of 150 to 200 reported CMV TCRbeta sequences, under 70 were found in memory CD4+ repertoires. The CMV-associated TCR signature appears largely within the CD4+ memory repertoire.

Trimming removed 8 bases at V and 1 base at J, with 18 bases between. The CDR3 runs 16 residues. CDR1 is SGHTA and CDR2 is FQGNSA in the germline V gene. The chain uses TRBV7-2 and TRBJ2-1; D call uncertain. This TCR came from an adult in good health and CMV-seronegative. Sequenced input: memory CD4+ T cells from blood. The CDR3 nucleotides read TGTGCCAGCCGCCCCCTGCTGGATTCTTCCTACAATGAGCAGTTCTTC. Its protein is CASRPLLDSSYNEQFF. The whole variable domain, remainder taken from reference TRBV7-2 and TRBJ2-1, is GAGVSQSPSNKVTEKGKDVELRCDPISGHTALYWYRQSLGQGLEFLIYFQGNSAPDKSGLPSDRFSAERTGGSVSTLTIQRTQQEDSAVYLCASRPLLDSSYNEQFFGPGTRLTVL.